A single sample gave rise to the 23 T cell receptor beta chains below, sequenced in a study of blood T cell repertoires in COVID-19 (TCRdb year 2020). The library was obtained by the immunoSEQ multiplex PCR assay. TCRdb limited this immuneACCESS table to in-frame rearrangements with V and J called. A share of clones is missing; checked studies link under half to unresolved V genes, and the rest is unexplained. The sample yields approximately 53,000 clones; approximately 80% were counted once. The ten top clones hold about 20% of the sample. Input material: peripheral blood. The source is a woman aged 80 or older with COVID-19, enrolled during active disease.

V gene TRBV6-4 combines with J gene TRBJ2-2; 13 bases align to TRBD2. The germline V gene encodes CDR1 MRHNA and CDR2 SNTAGT. This CDR3 spans 18 amino acids. V dropped 6 bases and J dropped 5; count of bases not matched to a gene: 12. CDR3 loop: CASSPGLAGVWGTGELFF. The CDR3 DNA is TGTGCCAGCAGCCCCGGACTAGCGGGAGTATGGGGGACCGGGGAGCTGTTTTTT.

The CDR3 sequence is CASSTTEGRTGDGEKLFF. The CDR3 region has the DNA TGTGCCAGCAGTACGACGGAGGGTAGGACAGGGGACGGTGAAAAACTGTTTTTT. V gene TRBV28 combines with J gene TRBJ1-4; 9 positions match TRBD1. The ends lost 5 bases at V and 7 bases at J; junction bases unmatched: 17. In germline, CDR1 is MDHEN, CDR2 SYDVKM. The CDR3 totals 18 residues.

The chain joins TRBV5-1 to TRBJ1-1; 9 bases line up with TRBD1. The CDR3 is 15 amino acids. V lost 4 bases and J lost 5; bases outside the gene matches: 9. Germline V gene lookup returns CDR1 SGHRS and CDR2 YFSETQ. The CDR3, as DNA: TGCGCCAGCAGCCCACAGGGGGCGAGGGGAACTGAAGCTTTCTTT. This gives the protein CASSPQGARGTEAFF.

This CDR3 reads CASSLAGALAKNIQYF. CDR3 sequence (DNA): TGCGCCAGCAGCTTAGCGGGAGCACTAGCCAAAAACATTCAGTACTTC. J is TRBJ2-4 and V is TRBV5-1, with 8 bases aligning to TRBD2. Looked up from germline, CDR1 is SGHRS and CDR2 is YFSETQ. The CDR3 totals 16 residues. The V and J ends lost 2 bases and 0 bases, in that order; junction bases with no gene match: 4.

This chain connects TRBV6-5 to TRBJ2-7; 9 bases agree with TRBD1. This CDR3 has 12 residues. J gave up 9 bases and V 4 bases, and 4 bases lay outside the gene matches. CDR1 and CDR2 from the germline V gene are MNHEY and SVGAGI. CDR3 amino acids: CASSSTGGGQYF. CDR3 bases: TGTGCCAGCAGTTCGACAGGGGGAGGGCAGTACTTC.

The chain joins TRBV2 to TRBJ2-7; TRBD2 aligns across 8 bases. The CDR3 is made up of 14 amino acids. V lost 7 bases, J lost 3 bases, and 8 bases stayed unmatched. Looked up from germline, CDR1 is SNHLY and CDR2 is FYNNEI. In DNA, the CDR3 is TGTGCCAGCAAGGCCCGGGAGGGCAACTACGAGCAGTACTTC. It is translated as CASKAREGNYEQYF.

The genes are TRBV7-3 and TRBJ1-3; 10 bases fit TRBD1. The germline CDR1 and CDR2 sequences are SGHTA and FQGTGA. CDR3 length equals 16 residues. With 3 bases clipped from V and 3 bases from J, the junction kept 5 bases outside the gene matches. Written as DNA, the CDR3 is TGTGCCAGCAGCTTGGCCGGGACAGGGGTTGGAAACACCATATATTTT. Residues: CASSLAGTGVGNTIYF.

This clone was detected only once. The chain combines TRBV19 with TRBJ1-2, with a weak D call TRBD1 (5 bases). V gave up 6 bases and J gave up 3 bases, with 11 bases separating them. Germline V gene sequence: CDR1 LNHDA, CDR2 SQIVND (reference sequence). This CDR3 comprises 13 residues. CDR3 nucleotides: TGTGCCAGTAGCATGACAGAGTACTATGGCTACACCTTC. This codes for CASSMTEYYGYTF.

The chain is built from TRBV3-1 (or the pseudogene TRBV3-2) and TRBJ1-4; D remains ambiguous. CDR3 size: 14 residues. The V end lost 5 bases, the J end lost 8 bases, and 15 bases lay between the germline ends. Per germline, CDR1 LGHDT and CDR2 YNNKEL (reference sequence). The CDR3 protein is CASSGLGFKEKLFF. CDR3 sequence (DNA): TGTGCCAGCAGCGGACTGGGCTTTAAAGAAAAACTGTTTTTT.

This chain joins TRBV19 and TRBJ2-3, with 10 bases matching TRBD2. This CDR3 region has 15 residues. V shed 3 bases, J shed 4 bases, and the junction held 4 bases outside the gene matches. Germline CDR1 LNHDA, CDR2 SQIVND (reference sequence). This CDR3 reads CASSILAGVSDTQYF. The CDR3 DNA follows: TGTGCCAGTAGTATCCTAGCGGGAGTATCAGATACGCAGTATTTT.

V usage is TRBV28 and J usage is TRBJ2-7; D might be TRBD2 (6 bases). With 4 bases removed from V and 4 bases from J, the gap between germline ends came to 14 bases. The germline V gene has CDR1 MDHEN and CDR2 SYDVKM. This CDR3 comprises 14 residues. The CDR3: CASSSPRRAYEQYF. The CDR3 DNA reads TGTGCCAGCAGTTCCCCCAGGAGGGCTTACGAGCAGTACTTC.

The chain carries TRBV7-9 and TRBJ2-1; TRBD2 matches at 16 bases. Germline CDR1 SEHNR, CDR2 FQNEAQ (reference sequence). The CDR3 covers 19 residues. V lost 0 bases to trimming and J lost 6 bases; unmatched junction nucleotides: 8. CDR3 loop: CASSLALGLAGGPPNEQFF. The CDR3 nucleotides read TGTGCCAGCAGCTTAGCTTTGGGACTAGCGGGAGGGCCTCCCAATGAGCAGTTCTTC. Full variable domain (remainder filled in from reference TRBV7-9 and TRBJ2-1): DTGVSQNPRHKITKRGQNVTFRCDPISEHNRLYWYRQTLGQGPEFLTYFQNEAQLEKSRLLSDRFSAERPKGSFSTLEIQRTEQGDSAMYLCASSLALGLAGGPPNEQFFGPGTRLTVL.

This clone was observed a single time. The genes are TRBV5-1 and TRBJ2-1; 10 bases align to TRBD1. CDR1 and CDR2 from the germline V gene are SGHRS and YFSETQ. Unmatched junction bases numbered 7, after V lost 5 bases and J lost 8 bases. CDR3 length: 14 amino acids. CDR3 region: CASRLGQGHDEQFF. CDR3 coding DNA: TGCGCCAGCAGACTGGGACAGGGGCACGATGAGCAGTTCTTC.

The rearrangement uses TRBV20-1 and TRBJ2-4; D might be TRBD1 or TRBD2, each matching 6 bases. Germline V gene lookup returns CDR1 DFQATT and CDR2 SNEGSKA (reference sequence). V lost 3 bases to trimming and J lost 0 bases, with 12 bases between them. This CDR3 spans 15 amino acids. CDR3 bases: TGCAGTGCTAGTGGGGGGCAGGGAGCCAAAAACATTCAGTACTTC. This gives the protein CSASGGQGAKNIQYF.

The chain recombines TRBV3-1 (or the pseudogene TRBV3-2) with TRBJ1-6; 11 bases agree with TRBD1. Losses at the gene ends were 1 base for V and 10 bases for J; bases not matched to a gene: 3. The CDR3 extends over 15 amino acids. Per germline, CDR1 LGHDT and CDR2 YNNKEL (reference sequence). The CDR3 DNA reads as TGTGCCAGCAGCCAAGGGGGACAGGGGGGCTCACCCCTCCACTTT. Translated: CASSQGGQGGSPLHF.

The chain uses TRBV19 and TRBJ1-5; 10 nucleotides line up with TRBD1. CDR1 LNHDA and CDR2 SQIVND come from the germline V gene (reference sequence). With V trimmed by 10 bases and J by 7 bases, 10 bases remained unmatched. This CDR3 spans 14 amino acids. This chain's CDR3 is CATRQGARGQPQHF. CDR3 coding DNA: TGTGCCACCCGACAGGGGGCTCGGGGCCAGCCCCAGCATTTT.

This chain joins TRBV10-3 and TRBJ2-5; 7 nucleotides match TRBD2. Germline-derived CDR1 and CDR2 are ENHRY and SYGVKD. The CDR3 extends over 13 amino acids. V gave up 8 bases and J gave up 5 bases; unmatched junction bases: 8. The CDR3 DNA sequence: TGTGCCATCCTAGGGACTATCGGGGAGACCCAGTACTTC. Translation gives CAILGTIGETQYF.

This clone was found a few times. V gene TRBV7-2 combines with J gene TRBJ2-6; TRBD2 might be the D (5 bases). Trimming removed 4 bases from V and 4 bases from J, with 5 bases in between. Looked up from germline, CDR1 is SGHTA and CDR2 is FQGNSA. This CDR3 comprises 13 residues. CDR3: CASSWEGANVLTF. DNA for the CDR3: TGTGCCAGCAGCTGGGAGGGGGCCAACGTCCTGACTTTC.

This chain uses TRBV18 with TRBJ2-7, with D possibly matching TRBD1 (6 bases). The CDR3 runs to 14 residues. Trimming left V 1 base short and J 3 bases short, with 10 bases between. The germline V gene encodes CDR1 KGHSH and CDR2 LQKENI. The CDR3 is CASSPLPQGYEQYF. In nucleotides, the CDR3 is TGTGCCAGCTCACCACTCCCACAGGGCTACGAGCAGTACTTC.

The chain recombines TRBV2 with TRBJ2-3; 8 bases map to TRBD2. This CDR3 has 15 amino acids. Germline V lookup: CDR1 SNHLY, CDR2 FYNNEI. V lost 7 bases and J lost 2; bases outside the gene matches: 8. The CDR3 is CASIASGYLTDTQYF. In DNA form, the CDR3 reads TGTGCCAGCATCGCTAGCGGGTACCTCACAGATACGCAGTATTTT.

The gene calls are TRBV28 and TRBJ2-7, with 7 nucleotides matching TRBD1. J was trimmed by 6 bases and V by 4 bases; bases with no gene match: 0. CDR1 MDHEN and CDR2 SYDVKM come from the germline V gene. This CDR3 is built from 11 residues. CDR3 bases: TGTGCCAGCAGTTCAGGGGGCGAGCAGTACTTC. Translated, it gives CASSSGGEQYF.

The chain joins TRBV19 to TRBJ1-2, with a weak D call TRBD1 (5 bases). Trimming cost V 7 bases and J 8 bases, with 17 bases left between them. The CDR3 runs to 13 residues. Germline lookup yields CDR1 LNHDA and CDR2 SQIVND (reference sequence). The CDR3 reads CASTPDSVSGYTF. Here the CDR3 DNA reads TGTGCCAGTACCCCCGACAGCGTTAGCGGCTACACCTTC.

The chain links TRBV3-1 (or the pseudogene TRBV3-2) to TRBJ2-5; 9 bases are a match to TRBD2. In germline, CDR1 is LGHDT, CDR2 YNNKEL (reference sequence). This CDR3 is built from 17 residues. V was pared by 0 bases and J by 6 bases, with 11 bases of the junction left unmatched. The CDR3 DNA follows: TGTGCCAGCAGCCAAGACCCGGGACTAGCATTGATAAAGACCCAGTACTTC. Translation: CASSQDPGLALIKTQYF.